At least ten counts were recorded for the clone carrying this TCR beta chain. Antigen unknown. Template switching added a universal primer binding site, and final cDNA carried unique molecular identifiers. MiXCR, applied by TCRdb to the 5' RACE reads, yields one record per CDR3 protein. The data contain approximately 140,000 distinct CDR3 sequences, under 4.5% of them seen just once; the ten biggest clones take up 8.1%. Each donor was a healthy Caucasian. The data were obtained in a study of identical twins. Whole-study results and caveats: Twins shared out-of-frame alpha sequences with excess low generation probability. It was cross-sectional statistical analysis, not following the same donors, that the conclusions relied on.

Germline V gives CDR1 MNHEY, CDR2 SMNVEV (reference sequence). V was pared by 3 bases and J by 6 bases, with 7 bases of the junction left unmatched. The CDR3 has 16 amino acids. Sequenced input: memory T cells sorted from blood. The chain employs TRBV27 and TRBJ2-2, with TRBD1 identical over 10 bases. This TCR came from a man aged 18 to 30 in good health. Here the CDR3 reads CASSFLGQGIAGELFF. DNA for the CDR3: TGTGCCAGCAGTTTTTTGGGACAGGGGATCGCCGGGGAGCTGTTTTTT.